One sample yielded the 3 T cell receptor beta chains listed below, sequenced in a study of vaccination effects on CD4 cells after COVID-19. No antigens are known for them. The data were produced by immunoSEQ multiplex PCR, yet TCRdb's version contains in-frame clones alone and is incomplete. The sample holds 70,000 to 95,000 clones, 60% to 80% seen once. Within the ViraFEST assay, antigen-specific CD4+ T cells underwent expansion with viral peptide pools prior to sequencing. A roughly ten-day culture period preceded the isolation of CD4+ T cells. Participants received two doses of either the BNT162b2 or mRNA-1273 vaccine. The input for sequencing was CD4+ T cells from PBMCs cultured with HCoV-OC43 spike peptides, taken after COVID-19 vaccination. As to subset: HCoV-OC43 spike overlapping peptide pool stimulation. These receptors originate from a human donor who received a COVID-19 vaccine.

For this clone: The junction departs from germline at one end; a sequencing error may be responsible. The chain is built from TRBV6-6 and TRBJ1-1; D is unclear. Germline-derived CDR1 and CDR2 are MNHNY and SVGAGI (reference sequence). The CDR3 has 10 amino acids. CDR3 residues: CASTYTEAFF. The CDR3 nucleotides read TGTGCCAGCACTTACACTGAAGCTTTCTTT.

Only a few counts were recorded for this clone. The rearrangement uses TRBV14 and TRBJ2-3; no definite D call. The germline V gene encodes CDR1 SGHDN and CDR2 FVKESK. Trimming cost V 6 bases and J 1 base, with 2 bases left between them. CDR3 size: 11 residues. The CDR3 reads CASRGTDTQYF. The CDR3 DNA is TGTGCCAGCAGGGGCACAGATACGCAGTATTTT.

The chain has TRBV4-3 and TRBJ1-4; 12 bases are a match to TRBD1. Germline V lookup: CDR1 LGHNA, CDR2 YSLEER. The V and J ends lost 0 bases and 3 bases, in that order; junction bases with no gene match: 5. The length of the CDR3 is 18 residues. The CDR3 is CASSQDGTGGAANEKLFF. The CDR3 DNA sequence: TGCGCCAGCAGCCAAGACGGGACAGGGGGCGCGGCTAATGAAAAACTGTTTTTT.